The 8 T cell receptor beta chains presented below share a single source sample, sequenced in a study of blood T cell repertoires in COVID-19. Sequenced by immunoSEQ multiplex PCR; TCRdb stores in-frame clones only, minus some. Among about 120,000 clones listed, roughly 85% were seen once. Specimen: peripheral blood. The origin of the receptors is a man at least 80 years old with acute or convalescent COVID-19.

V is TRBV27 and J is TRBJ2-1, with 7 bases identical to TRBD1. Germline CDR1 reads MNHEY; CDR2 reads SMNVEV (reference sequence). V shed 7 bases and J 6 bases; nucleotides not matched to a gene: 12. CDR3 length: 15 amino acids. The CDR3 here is CASTPRRGGGNEQFF. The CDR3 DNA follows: TGTGCCAGCACACCCCGCCGAGGGGGCGGCAATGAGCAGTTCTTC.

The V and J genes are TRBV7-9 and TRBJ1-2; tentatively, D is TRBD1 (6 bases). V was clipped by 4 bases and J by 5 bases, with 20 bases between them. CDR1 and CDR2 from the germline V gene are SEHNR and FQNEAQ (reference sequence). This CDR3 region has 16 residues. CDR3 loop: CASSSTTTGLEYGYTF. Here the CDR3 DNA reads TGTGCCAGCAGCTCAACGACGACAGGATTAGAGTATGGCTACACCTTC.

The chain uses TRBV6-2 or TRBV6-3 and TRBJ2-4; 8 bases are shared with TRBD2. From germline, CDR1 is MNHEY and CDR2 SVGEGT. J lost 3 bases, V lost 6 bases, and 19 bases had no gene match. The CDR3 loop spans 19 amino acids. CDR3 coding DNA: TGTGCCAGCAGCGTAAGGCCTTGGGCGGGAGGTATTGGCAAAAACATTCAGTACTTC. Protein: CASSVRPWAGGIGKNIQYF.

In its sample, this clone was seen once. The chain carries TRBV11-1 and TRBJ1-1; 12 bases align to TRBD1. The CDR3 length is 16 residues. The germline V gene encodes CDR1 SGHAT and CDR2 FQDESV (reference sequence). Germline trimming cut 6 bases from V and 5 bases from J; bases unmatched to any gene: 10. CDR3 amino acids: CASRSGTGGARTEAFF. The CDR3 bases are TGTGCCAGCAGGTCCGGGACAGGGGGCGCGAGAACTGAAGCTTTCTTT.

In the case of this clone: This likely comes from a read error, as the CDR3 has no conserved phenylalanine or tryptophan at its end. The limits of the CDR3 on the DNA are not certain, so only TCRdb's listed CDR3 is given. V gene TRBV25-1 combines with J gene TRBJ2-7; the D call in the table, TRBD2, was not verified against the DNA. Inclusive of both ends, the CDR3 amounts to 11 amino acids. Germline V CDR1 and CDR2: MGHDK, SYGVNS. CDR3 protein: CASSDRSGGTL.

The CDR3 coding sequence is TGTGCCATCAGTCGAAGAGCGGGAGGGGACACCGGGGAGCTGTTTTTT. It translates to CAISRRAGGDTGELFF. The chain uses TRBV10-3 and TRBJ2-2, with TRBD2 matching 10 bases. Per germline, CDR1 ENHRY and CDR2 SYGVKD. V lost 5 bases and J lost 3; bases outside the gene matches: 6. This CDR3 spans 16 amino acids.

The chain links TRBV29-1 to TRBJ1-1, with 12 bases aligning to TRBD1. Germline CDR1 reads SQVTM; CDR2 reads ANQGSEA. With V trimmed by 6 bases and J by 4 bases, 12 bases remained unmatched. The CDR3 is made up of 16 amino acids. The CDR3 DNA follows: TGCAGCGTATCCTCCGGGACAGGGGGCCGGGGCACTGAAGCTTTCTTT. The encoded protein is CSVSSGTGGRGTEAFF.

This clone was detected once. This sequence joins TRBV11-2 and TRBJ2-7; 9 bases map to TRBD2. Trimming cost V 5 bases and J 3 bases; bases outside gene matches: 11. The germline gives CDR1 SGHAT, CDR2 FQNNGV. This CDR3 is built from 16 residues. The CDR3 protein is CASSKRLAEGDYEQYF. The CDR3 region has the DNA TGTGCCAGCAGCAAAAGACTAGCGGAGGGGGACTACGAGCAGTACTTC.